This T cell receptor (beta chain) was obtained from a study of regulatory T cells in long-lasting Graves disease (dated by TCRdb to about 2021). For context, the study as a whole: Antithyroid drugs had been taken for less than 3 months by newly diagnosed Graves' disease patients. Patients with persistent Graves' disease were compared with patients with newly diagnosed Graves' disease using TCR sequencing and RNA sequencing of peripheral blood. The study was registered as a clinical trial and conducted in China. A total of about 35 samples underwent TCR sequencing, from roughly 13 patients with persistent Graves' disease and 20 or so patients with newly diagnosed Graves' disease. Overall study results and their limits: The authors noted that the small sample size was a limitation that may lower accuracy. Only peripheral blood was studied, because thyroid tissue, the primary lesion, was inaccessible. Sequencing and analysis were limited to the TCR beta chain. More public clonotypes were shared among persistent patients (under 3,000) than among newly diagnosed patients (966). Compared with newly diagnosed patients, patients with persistent Graves' disease had lower TCR Shannon entropy and fewer highly expanded clones, which suggests clonal expansion. Persistent disease showed preferential use of TRBV28, TRBJ1-2 and TRBJ2-5, whereas newly diagnosed disease favored TRBV20-1 and TRBJ2-1.

The sample's time point, from its label and the paper: newly diagnosed GD, antithyroid drugs for less than 3 months. For both TCR sequencing and RNA sequencing, RNA was extracted from PBMCs in TRIzol. The diagnosis of Graves' disease followed American Thyroid Association guidelines. Recruitment of patients was carried out at an endocrinology department in Xi'an, China. From each patient, about 9.7 milliliters of peripheral blood was collected into an EDTA anticoagulant tube. Ficoll Paque Plus density gradient separation was used to isolate PBMCs, and no further T cell sorting was done. RNA quality was checked with an Agilent 2100 Bioanalyzer and agarose gel, and concentration with a NanoDrop 2000. Trimming at the junction amounts to 3 bases on V and 7 bases on J, and the germline ends lie 9 bases apart. The CDR3 contains 12 residues, cysteine and phenylalanine counted. CDR3 DNA only is kept here, 36 bases in frame from base 1. Looking up the germline V gene yields CDR1 SGHTA and CDR2 FQGNSA.

The sample holds many counts of this clonotype. The target of this receptor is not known. No qualities accompany the bases; no much larger clone lies one base away. The receptor library was made with multiplex PCR. Reads for this sample came from an Illumina HiSeq 4000. TCR beta libraries were built with iRepertoire HTBI primers and Arm-PCR amplification of CDR3 regions. Before sequencing, the PCR products underwent gel purification. Concerning the study's data processing: A total of roughly 58 TRBV and 14 TRBJ segments were identified across samples and were used for gene usage analysis of CDR3 amino acid clonotypes. COPE and FqMerger were used to merge the filtered high-quality paired reads into contigs. BLAST was used to align contigs to IMGT TRBV, TRBD and TRBJ reference genes, with CDR3 defined following IMGT. Any clonotype with a frequency above 0.1% was counted as a highly expanded clone. Shannon entropy was used to measure repertoire diversity, and the Gini coefficient was used to measure V-J evenness. Clonotypes shared by more than one individual were considered public. TCRdb handled the public reads itself, with Q25 trimming in fastp and clone calling in MiXCR, and kept productive beta chains. Rows with one shared CDR3 protein collapse into an entry with the most common genes and DNA. The V and J calls, along with clone size, are taken from TCRdb and not from the paper's own processing. Counted in this sample were around 320,000 distinct CDR3 sequences; approximately 15% of them appeared once. The top ten clones comprise around 27% of the sample.

This sample was shared with a second study, whose subject was T cells in Graves' hyperthyroidism and ophthalmopathy. As that second study puts it: A patient counted as having stable Graves' hyperthyroidism if no progression to ophthalmopathy occurred over 18 months of follow-up. Hyperthyroidism patients were aged 18 to 65 years and newly diagnosed, with disease duration of less than 2 months. Exclusion was applied to patients with uncontrolled infections, other autoimmune diseases, pregnancy or lactation. Clinical symptoms, serum thyroxine and TRAb, thyroid ultrasound, and orbital computed tomography formed the basis for the diagnoses. For the first round of RT-PCR on the TCR CDR3, the HTBI primer set was used together with the Qiagen OneStep RT-PCR kit. Most expanded thyroid clonotypes (frequency above 0.001) were also detected in blood, suggesting blood repertoires may reflect thyroid immune responses. A model built on a 13 V-J signature distinguished ophthalmopathy from stable hyperthyroidism, reaching around 88% sensitivity and under 84% specificity in cross-validation and 80%/75% in testing. In validation, the model predicted progression to ophthalmopathy with approximately 71% sensitivity and 72% to 75% specificity, a median of 6.5 months before onset. To identify TCR V-J signatures that set the groups apart, the researchers used a discovery cohort of more than 95 patients, made up of under 50 with Graves' ophthalmopathy and some 56 with stable Graves' hyperthyroidism. Whether ophthalmopathy could be predicted prospectively was tested in an independent validation cohort made up of approximately 19 hyperthyroidism patients plus 17 patients who later progressed to ophthalmopathy. For training and testing, the 100 or so patients in the discovery cohort were randomly divided in a 7:3 ratio. Thyroid tissue and blood T-cell repertoires from six or seven Graves' hyperthyroidism patients were also compared in the study. After blood sampling, hyperthyroidism patients were treated with methimazole at a starting dose of 30 mg daily, and ophthalmopathy patients were treated with high-dose intravenous methylprednisolone. Libraries were constructed in a second round of multiplex PCR, after which size selection and purification were performed. Sequencing of the libraries was done on an Illumina HiSeq2000 using paired-end 100 bp reads. Raw data were processed with SOAPnuke, discarding reads with adapters, uncalled bases, mean Phred below 15, or no exact constant-primer or identifier match. High-quality paired reads were merged with COPE v1.2.5, and unique nucleotide sequences were defined as clonotypes. Clonotypes were aligned to IMGT TRBV, TRBD and TRBJ reference segments using MiTCR v1.1. The analysis was restricted to V-J combinations with a frequency above 0.0001, which together covered 99% to 99.2% of the repertoires. The TCS score was defined as F50 (clonal expansion) divided by E x V (chaos), with BLOSUM62-based TCRdist calculated between CDR3 peptides within each V-J. Welch's t-statistics and random forest reduced around 520 V-J features to roughly 13, which were used in a naive Bayes classifier (R e1071). No statistical method was used to set the sample size in advance, and investigators knew the group allocation. According to the paper, TCR Vbeta CDR3 sequencing was carried out on 135 peripheral blood samples, which came from more than 40 ophthalmopathy, fewer than 80 hyperthyroidism and approximately 17 progressor patients.

The source was peripheral blood mononuclear cells (PBMCs), collected at new diagnosis, from a patient treated with antithyroid drugs. The chain was built from TRBV7-2 and TRBJ2-5, with the identity of the D gene unclear. This TCR came from a middle-aged man with Graves disease. Donor details come from another sample of the same person, matched by shared clones. The nucleotides are TGTGCCAGCAGCTTTCTCGGCGGGACCCAGTACTTC. It specifies CASSFLGGTQYF.